The 15 T cell receptor beta chains below were found in one sample sequenced in a study of blood T cells in healthy people across ages. Combining a sample-barcoded 5' primer with a J-beta primer mix, a second PCR ran for 7 to 11 cycles. From the 5' RACE reads, TCRdb called clonotypes with MiXCR, one entry per CDR3 protein. The sample consists of roughly 830,000 distinct CDR3 sequences, about 62% of them appearing once. Sequenced material: blood. These TCRs come from a man aged 30-40 years in good health.

V usage is TRBV29-1 and J usage is TRBJ2-3; weak D call: TRBD2 (6 bases). V gave up 5 bases and J gave up 6 bases, with 9 bases separating them. CDR3 length equals 11 residues. Germline values: CDR1 SQVTM, CDR2 ANQGSEA. CDR3 in amino acids: CSVPRGDTQYF. The CDR3 nucleotides read TGCAGCGTTCCCCGGGGGGATACGCAGTATTTT.

This clonotype has a handful of counts. The chain joins TRBV27 to TRBJ1-5; D might be TRBD1 (5 bases). CDR1 MNHEY and CDR2 SMNVEV come from the germline V gene (reference sequence). The CDR3 has 15 residues. Between the trimmed V and J ends, which lost 3 bases and 0 bases, there was a span of 9 bases. The CDR3 is CASSFVGDSNQPQHF. The CDR3 DNA sequence: TGTGCCAGCAGTTTTGTGGGGGATAGCAATCAGCCCCAGCATTTT.

The chain uses TRBV9 and TRBJ1-1, with D tentatively TRBD1 (5 bases). The CDR3 length is 14 residues. Deletions cut 1 base from V and 0 bases from J, with 7 bases between. The V gene's germline CDR1 is SGDLS and CDR2 YYNGEE. CDR3 protein: CASSVMGVNTEAFF. CDR3 nucleotides: TGTGCCAGCAGCGTAATGGGGGTGAACACTGAAGCTTTCTTT.

This rearrangement joins TRBV29-1 to TRBJ2-3; 10 positions match TRBD1. Germline assignment: CDR1 SQVTM and CDR2 ANQGSEA. CDR3 length: 13 amino acids. V lost 4 bases and J lost 3; bases outside the gene matches: 1. CDR3 sequence: CSVGQGATDTQYF. CDR3 coding DNA: TGCAGCGTTGGACAGGGGGCGACAGATACGCAGTATTTT.

The chain recombines TRBV6-5 with TRBJ1-2; D is perhaps TRBD1 (5 bases). Germline CDR1 is MNHEY and CDR2 is SVGAGI. The V and J ends lost 7 bases and 4 bases respectively, with 16 bases between them. CDR3 length: 14 amino acids. The CDR3 loop reads CASTNRGGTYGYTF. The DNA for the CDR3 is TGTGCCAGCACCAACCGAGGAGGGACCTATGGCTACACCTTC.

The chain is built from TRBV6-2 or TRBV6-3 and TRBJ1-2; D is undetermined. V shed 2 bases and J shed 0 bases, with 10 bases lying between them. The CDR3 totals 15 residues. Germline assignment: CDR1 MNHEY and CDR2 SVGEGT. The CDR3 is CASSYAVFPNYGYTF. The CDR3 coding sequence is TGTGCCAGCAGTTACGCGGTCTTCCCTAACTATGGCTACACCTTC.

This clonotype was picked up a small number of times. This chain joins TRBV28 and TRBJ2-4, with D possibly matching TRBD1 (6 bases). V gave up 6 bases and J gave up 8 bases, with 11 bases separating them. CDR3 length: 12 residues. CDR1 is MDHEN, CDR2 SYDVKM, per germline. Written as DNA, the CDR3 is TGTGCCAGCAGCCAACAGGGTTACATTCAGTACTTC. This translates into CASSQQGYIQYF.

The chain links TRBV7-2 to TRBJ2-2; a possible D gene is TRBD2 (5 bases). This CDR3 contains 16 residues. Trimming removed 5 bases from V and 0 bases from J, with 13 bases in between. CDR1 SGHTA and CDR2 FQGNSA come from the germline V gene. CDR3 sequence (DNA): TGTGCCAGCAGCCCGAACGGGATTCCGAACACCGGGGAGCTGTTTTTT. Its translation: CASSPNGIPNTGELFF. Drawing the rest from reference TRBV7-2 and TRBJ2-2, the complete variable domain is GAGVSQSPSNKVTEKGKDVELRCDPISGHTALYWYRQSLGQGLEFLIYFQGNSAPDKSGLPSDRFSAERTGGSVSTLTIQRTQQEDSAVYLCASSPNGIPNTGELFFGEGSRLTVL.

This clonotype has a handful of counts. This chain joins TRBV12-3 or TRBV12-4 and TRBJ2-5, with D perhaps matching TRBD1 or TRBD2 (5 bases each). This CDR3 is built from 13 residues. The V end lost 6 bases, the J end lost 3 bases, and 11 bases lay between the germline ends. The DNA of the CDR3 is TGTGCCAGCAGGTTGGGGACGGAAGAGACCCAGTACTTC. It specifies CASRLGTEETQYF.

This chain links TRBV7-2 with TRBJ2-5; either TRBD1 or TRBD2 may fit D (6 bases each). This CDR3 is 15 amino acids long. Germline assignment: CDR1 SGHTA and CDR2 FQGNSA. The V end was cut by 0 bases, the J end by 5 bases, with 13 bases between. The CDR3 is CASSLAPGAIETQYF. For the CDR3, the DNA is TGTGCCAGCAGCTTAGCCCCGGGGGCGATCGAGACCCAGTACTTC.

The rearrangement links TRBV12-3 or TRBV12-4 to TRBJ1-4, with D tentatively TRBD1 (5 bases). Trimming took 5 bases from V and 2 from J, leaving 9 bases between them. The length of the CDR3 is 14 residues. This CDR3 is CASSVEGTNEKLFF. CDR3 DNA: TGTGCCAGCAGTGTTGAGGGGACTAATGAAAAACTGTTTTTT.

This clonotype was seen a handful of times. The rearrangement joins TRBV7-2 to TRBJ2-1, with 8 positions matching TRBD2. CDR1 and CDR2 from the germline V gene are SGHTA and FQGNSA. Trimming at V came to 0 bases and at J to 7 bases, leaving 5 bases not matched to a gene. CDR3 length: 15 residues. CDR3 protein: CASSLAAGGQNEQFF. As DNA, the CDR3 is TGTGCCAGCAGCTTAGCCGCGGGGGGTCAAAATGAGCAGTTCTTC.

The chain employs TRBV6-5 and TRBJ1-2; D is possibly TRBD1 (5 bases). Germline-derived CDR1 and CDR2 are MNHEY and SVGAGI. This CDR3 spans 12 amino acids. V lost 8 bases and J 7 bases, leaving 14 bases between the germline ends. CDR3 region: CASLSAGTGYTF. In nucleotides, the CDR3 is TGTGCCAGCCTTTCCGCGGGGACTGGCTACACCTTC.

This clonotype came up a few times. This rearrangement joins TRBV4-1 to TRBJ1-5; TRBD1 matches 7 bases. In germline, CDR1 is MGHRA, CDR2 YSYEKL. CDR3 size: 13 residues. J was trimmed by 14 bases and V by 1 base; bases with no gene match: 8. In DNA form, the CDR3 reads TGCGCCAGCAGCCAAGGATGGGACAGCCACAAGCATTTT. Translation gives CASSQGWDSHKHF.

This chain uses TRBV29-1 with TRBJ2-5; a possible D gene is TRBD2 (5 bases). Germline values: CDR1 SQVTM, CDR2 ANQGSEA. CDR3 length: 9 amino acids. Trimming took 6 bases from V and 7 from J, leaving 6 bases between them. CDR3 sequence (DNA): TGCAGCGTCGCGGGGACCCAGTACTTC. It yields the protein CSVAGTQYF.